This TCR beta chain emerged from a study of CD8 T cells in Susac syndrome. The CDR3 runs 13 residues. The germline V gene has CDR1 SGHNT and CDR2 YYREEE (reference sequence). Trimming removed 0 bases at V and 8 bases at J, with 9 bases between. On this clonotype: What it recognizes is unknown.

Sequencing of TCR beta was carried out in blood CD8+ and CD4+ T cells. TEMRA cells were FACS-enriched, and CD8+ and CD4+ T cells were isolated negatively. RNA amounts of roughly 0.45 to 1 ug underwent reverse transcription with random hexamers. TCRdb redid the calling of the immunoSEQ multiplex PCR reads with MiXCR, one entry per CDR3 protein. In the table there are more than 75,000 distinct CDR3 sequences, approximately 94% of which are singletons. The study, taken as a whole, reports: As acknowledged by the study, its TCR sequencing and HLA analysis included a relatively small number of individuals.

The chain recombines TRBV5-4 with TRBJ2-1; D is unresolved. The clonotype comes from a human donor in good health. The specimen was CD8+ T cells from PBMCs. The CDR3 loop reads CASSLDGYHEQFF. CDR3 DNA: TGTGCCAGCAGCTTGGATGGGTACCATGAGCAGTTCTTC. Using reference TRBV5-4 and TRBJ2-1 for the parts outside the CDR3, the full variable domain is ETGVTQSPTHLIKTRGQQVTLRCSSQSGHNTVSWYQQALGQGPQFIFQYYREEENGRGNFPPRFSGLQFPNYSSELNVNALELDDSALYLCASSLDGYHEQFFGPGTRLTVL.